Sequencing of this T cell receptor beta chain was carried out in a study of blood T cell repertoires in COVID-19. Germline V CDR1 and CDR2: SGHAT, FQNNGV. Deletions cut 0 bases from V and 6 bases from J, with 11 bases between. The CDR3 has 15 residues. Measured with immunoSEQ multiplex PCR; TCRdb has only the in-frame clones, and not every one. The sample consists of roughly 250,000 clones, over 75% of them appearing once. The V call is TRBV11-2, the J call TRBJ2-2, with a tentative D call TRBD2 (5 bases). The sequenced sample was peripheral blood. This clonotype originated in a human donor in a cohort sampled during active COVID-19. DNA of the CDR3: TGTGCCAGCAGCTTAGATATCGTCGGGGCCGGGGAGCTGTTTTTT. The encoded protein is CASSLDIVGAGELFF.